The clone carrying this T cell receptor beta chain was seen a few times. Compared with germline, one end of the junction differs, possibly owing to a read error. These data belong to a study of T cells in Graves' hyperthyroidism and ophthalmopathy. Germline V gene sequence: CDR1 SGHRS, CDR2 YFSETQ. The CDR3 covers 16 residues. Each person with ophthalmopathy scored at least 3 on the Clinical Activity Score, reached NOSPECS grade 4 or higher, and had been ill under 3 months. In making diagnoses, clinical symptoms, serum thyroxine and TRAb, thyroid ultrasound and orbital computed tomography were all used. What was amplified from RNA transcripts were TCR beta CDR3 regions. An initial round of RT-PCR targeting the TCR CDR3 relied on the HTBI primer set. TCRdb re-called the multiplex PCR reads through MiXCR, storing one row per CDR3 protein. Seen here are under 400,000 distinct CDR3 sequences, 15% to 20% observed once, and the top ten hold about 16%.

The chain has TRBV5-1 and TRBJ1-6; D gene unclear. What was sequenced was blood. This receptor was obtained from a woman aged 35 to 49 with Graves' ophthalmopathy. In nucleotides, the CDR3 is TGCGCCAGCAGCTTGCTTAAATCGGCAGGCGGTTCACCCCTCTACTTT. Its protein product is CASSLLKSAGGSPLYF.